The clone carrying this T cell receptor beta chain came up many times. CDR1 and CDR2 from the germline V gene are MNHNS and SASEGT. Trimming left V 7 bases short and J 0 bases short, with 15 bases between. This CDR3 has 15 amino acids. TCRdb called the PCR reads again in MiXCR, with one record for every CDR3 protein. This table has approximately 35,000 distinct CDR3 sequences, approximately 19% appearing once. The sample is drawn from a study of molecular identifiers for immune sequencing clone quantification. The genes are TRBV6-1 and TRBJ1-1, with unresolved D. Sequencing was done on a sample of naive CD8+ T cells from blood, with Jurkat cell RNA spiked in. Subset here: FACS-sorted CD8+CD4-CCR7+CD45RA+ naive T cells. This TCR derives from a human donor in good health. Some libraries in this study had Jurkat cell RNA spiked in. For the CDR3, the DNA is TGTGCCAGCAACCCAGAGAGACGGGTGAACACTGAAGCTTTCTTT. Residues: CASNPERRVNTEAFF.